A single sample is the source of the 12 T cell receptor beta chains below, sequenced in a study of molecular identifiers for immune sequencing clone quantification. Each CDR3 protein gets one entry after TCRdb re-called the PCR reads with MiXCR. Of around 470,000 distinct CDR3 sequences detected, 25% appear once; the ten largest clones hold around 0.79%. Material: naive CD8+ T cells from blood, with Jurkat cell RNA spiked in. Subset here: FACS-sorted CD8+CD4-CCR7+CD45RA+ naive T cells. Receptors originate from a human donor in good health. Some libraries in this study had Jurkat cell RNA spiked in.

This clonotype was found many times. CDR3 sequence (DNA): TGCGCCAGCAGCCAAGTTTCCGGGACAGCAAACTATGGCTACACCTTC. Translation gives CASSQVSGTANYGYTF. This sequence joins TRBV4-1 and TRBJ1-2, with 7 nucleotides matching TRBD1. The trim removed 1 base at V and 2 bases at J, leaving 7 bases unmatched. Germline V gene sequence: CDR1 MGHRA, CDR2 YSYEKL. The CDR3 spans 16 residues.

This clonotype was observed a handful of times. This rearrangement joins TRBV7-2 to TRBJ1-4; 7 bases map to TRBD1. Germline CDR1 is SGHTA and CDR2 is FQGNSA. The V and J ends lost 5 bases and 4 bases, in that order; junction bases with no gene match: 7. CDR3 length: 15 amino acids. The CDR3: CASSPEGTDNEKLFF. For the CDR3, the DNA is TGTGCCAGCAGCCCAGAGGGGACAGATAATGAAAAACTGTTTTTT.

This clonotype was seen more than once but under ten times. DNA for the CDR3: TGTGCCAGCAGTTTATCGGACCCTAGCACAGATACGCAGTATTTT. Its translation: CASSLSDPSTDTQYF. The gene calls are TRBV28 and TRBJ2-3; D ambiguous. V gave up 1 base and J gave up 0 bases, with 8 bases separating them. Germline loops: CDR1 MDHEN, CDR2 SYDVKM. The CDR3 spans 15 residues.

Ten or more counts support this clonotype. The rearrangement joins TRBV4-1 to TRBJ2-3; 7 nucleotides match TRBD2. V trimming: 1 base; J trimming: 2 bases; junction bases outside the gene matches: 9. The CDR3 length is 17 residues. Looked up from germline, CDR1 is MGHRA and CDR2 is YSYEKL. CDR3 coding DNA: TGCGCCAGCAGCCAAGGGGCTAGCGGATGGGCCACAGATACGCAGTATTTT. Protein: CASSQGASGWATDTQYF.

This clonotype was recorded many times. The rearrangement links TRBV20-1 to TRBJ2-7; perhaps TRBD2 as D (6 bases). Between the trimmed V and J ends, which lost 4 bases and 0 bases, there was a span of 10 bases. This CDR3 has 13 residues. Germline V gene data show CDR1 as DFQATT and CDR2 as SNEGSKA (reference sequence). The CDR3 loop is CSATPGLSYEQYF. In DNA form, the CDR3 reads TGCAGTGCTACTCCGGGACTCTCCTACGAGCAGTACTTC.

The chain joins TRBV9 to TRBJ2-1, with a tentative D call TRBD1 (5 bases). V was cut by 0 bases and J by 2 bases, with 9 bases left in between. This CDR3 region has 15 residues. Germline V gives CDR1 SGDLS, CDR2 YYNGEE. The CDR3 spells CASSVGTSPYNEQFF. As DNA, the CDR3 is TGTGCCAGCAGCGTAGGGACAAGTCCCTACAATGAGCAGTTCTTC.

At least ten counts were recorded for this clonotype. The rearrangement links TRBV4-1 to TRBJ2-4, with D maybe TRBD1 (6 bases). Trimming cost V 1 base and J 1 base, with 11 bases left between them. Germline-derived CDR1 and CDR2 are MGHRA and YSYEKL. The CDR3 runs 16 residues. The DNA of the CDR3 is TGCGCCAGCAGCCAAGTTCTTCAGGGGGCCAAAAACATTCAGTACTTC. This gives the protein CASSQVLQGAKNIQYF.

The V call is TRBV4-2, the J call TRBJ2-7; D is unresolved. This CDR3 has 13 amino acids. V lost 0 bases and J 3 bases, leaving 6 bases between the germline ends. Germline CDR1 LGHNA, CDR2 YNFKEQ. The CDR3 reads CASSQESVYEQYF. Written as DNA, the CDR3 is TGTGCCAGCAGCCAAGAGTCGGTCTACGAGCAGTACTTC.

Turning to this clonotype: A read error may account for a junction end that differs from germline. The genes are TRBV3-1 and TRBJ1-5; 9 bases line up with TRBD1. The length of the CDR3 is 15 residues. CDR1 is LGHDT, CDR2 YNNKEL, per germline (reference sequence). This CDR3 is CASSQTGQGNQPQHF. In nucleotides, the CDR3 is TGTGCCAGCAGCCAGACGGGACAGGGCAATCAGCCCCAGCATTTC.

This chain joins TRBV3-1 and TRBJ2-3, with unresolved D. Looked up from germline, CDR1 is LGHDT and CDR2 is YNNKEL (reference sequence). Trimming removed 4 bases at V and 7 bases at J, with 18 bases between. The CDR3 covers 15 residues. The CDR3 is CASSLDWRGGYTQYF. CDR3 DNA: TGTGCCAGCAGCCTAGATTGGCGAGGCGGCTATACGCAGTATTTT.

This clonotype was detected a few times. This chain connects TRBV7-9 to TRBJ2-3; the D is unclear. This CDR3 has 12 amino acids. The germline V gene has CDR1 SEHNR and CDR2 FQNEAQ (reference sequence). V lost 1 base and J 8 bases, leaving 7 bases between the germline ends. The CDR3, as DNA: TGTGCCAGCAGCTTAGTCCCAGCTACGCAGTATTTT. Its translation is CASSLVPATQYF.

The chain combines TRBV12-3 or TRBV12-4 with TRBJ1-5; D gene unclear. V was shortened by 6 bases and J by 0 bases, with 12 bases between the two germline ends. This CDR3 has 15 amino acids. The CDR3 spells CASRFSVDSNQPQHF. CDR3 coding DNA: TGTGCCAGCAGGTTTTCCGTGGATAGCAATCAGCCCCAGCATTTT.